Each of the 13 T cell receptor beta chains below was sequenced from the same sample in a study of blood T cell repertoires in COVID-19. Libraries were prepared by immunoSEQ multiplex PCR; TCRdb keeps only in-frame clonotypes and omits some of them. This table holds about 230,000 clones, roughly 90% found once. The sequencing sample was made of PBMCs or T cells enriched from blood (not recorded which). The receptors come from a woman in her 50s in a cohort exposed to, infected with or recovered from COVID-19 (not recorded which).

The chain carries TRBV5-1 and TRBJ2-1, with 15 bases fitting TRBD2. CDR3 length equals 18 residues. J gave up 0 bases and V 7 bases, and 8 bases lay outside the gene matches. Germline V gene lookup returns CDR1 SGHRS and CDR2 YFSETQ. CDR3 sequence reads: CASALGLAGGSSYNEQFF. As DNA, the CDR3 is TGCGCCAGCGCCCTGGGACTAGCGGGGGGAAGCTCCTACAATGAGCAGTTCTTC. The full variable domain, in which reference TRBV5-1 and TRBJ2-1 provide the parts outside the CDR3, is KAGVTQTPRYLIKTRGQQVTLSCSPISGHRSVSWYQQTPGQGLQFLFEYFSETQRNKGNFPGRFSGRQFSNSRSEMNVSTLELGDSALYLCASALGLAGGSSYNEQFFGPGTRLTVL.

This rearrangement joins TRBV7-9 to TRBJ1-2; unclear D gene. CDR1 is SEHNR, CDR2 FQNEAQ, per germline (reference sequence). CDR3 size: 15 residues. V was shortened by 1 base and J by 0 bases, with 9 bases between the two germline ends. The DNA for the CDR3 is TGTGCCAGCAGCTTAGAAACAGTGACTAACTATGGCTACACCTTC. This gives the protein CASSLETVTNYGYTF.

The chain uses TRBV7-2 and TRBJ2-1; perhaps TRBD2 as D (6 bases). Germline V gene sequence: CDR1 SGHTA, CDR2 FQGNSA. Trimming took off 1 base at V and 1 base at J, with 8 bases between the two ends. The CDR3 totals 15 residues. CDR3 DNA sequence: TGTGCCAGCAGCTTAGATAGCGGATCCTACAATGAGCAGTTCTTC. Residues: CASSLDSGSYNEQFF.

The genes are TRBV27 and TRBJ2-7; 8 bases agree with TRBD1. Germline V gene data show CDR1 as MNHEY and CDR2 as SMNVEV (reference sequence). After removal of 4 bases from V and 3 bases from J, the junction contained 5 bases not matched to a gene. The CDR3 runs to 14 residues. The CDR3 sequence is CASSSGTGIYEQYF. Written as DNA, the CDR3 is TGTGCCAGCAGTTCCGGGACAGGAATCTACGAGCAGTACTTC.

The chain carries TRBV19 and TRBJ1-1, with 7 bases matching TRBD1. V shed 8 bases, J shed 8 bases, and the junction held 5 bases outside the gene matches. The germline CDR1 and CDR2 sequences are LNHDA and SQIVND (reference sequence). The CDR3 consists of 11 residues. CDR3 nucleotide sequence: TGTGCCAGTGATACAGGGGCAGAAGCTTTCTTT. It translates to CASDTGAEAFF.

This clone was seen only a few times. The CDR3 sequence is CASSRTGGTGELFF. DNA of the CDR3: TGTGCCAGCTCGAGGACAGGGGGAACCGGGGAGCTGTTTTTT. This rearrangement joins TRBV6-5 to TRBJ2-2; 10 bases match TRBD1. The CDR3 extends over 14 amino acids. Losses at the gene ends were 8 bases for V and 5 bases for J; bases not matched to a gene: 5. Germline loops: CDR1 MNHEY, CDR2 SVGAGI.

The chain recombines TRBV5-1 with TRBJ1-4; possible D gene TRBD1, 5 bases. The CDR3 is 14 amino acids. Germline loops: CDR1 SGHRS, CDR2 YFSETQ. Trimming took 0 bases from V and 5 from J, leaving 8 bases between them. CDR3 nucleotide sequence: TGCGCCAGCAGCTTGGGGGCAGGGAATGAAAAACTGTTTTTT. Protein product: CASSLGAGNEKLFF.

V usage is TRBV7-9 and J usage is TRBJ1-1; D is unresolved. V lost 5 bases to trimming and J lost 1 base, with 8 bases between them. The CDR3 runs to 13 residues. The germline gives CDR1 SEHNR, CDR2 FQNEAQ (reference sequence). CDR3 in DNA: TGTGCCAGCAGCAACAGACAGAACACTGAAGCTTTCTTT. Residues: CASSNRQNTEAFF.

The V call is TRBV29-1, the J call TRBJ2-3; 7 bases agree with TRBD2. This CDR3 region has 13 residues. Germline V lookup: CDR1 SQVTM, CDR2 ANQGSEA. V shed 7 bases, J shed 4 bases, and the junction held 8 bases outside the gene matches. CDR3 sequence (DNA): TGCAGCGCCAGAAGGGAGGGCCCAGATACGCAGTATTTT. Translating it yields CSARREGPDTQYF.

V and J are TRBV9 and TRBJ2-3, with TRBD1 identical over 9 bases. V was pared by 4 bases and J by 1 base, with 4 bases of the junction left unmatched. CDR1 is SGDLS and CDR2 is YYNGEE in the germline V gene. There are 15 residues in the CDR3. The DNA for the CDR3 is TGTGCCAGCAGCCCCTGGACAGGGGGCACAGATACGCAGTATTTT. Its protein product is CASSPWTGGTDTQYF.

Only a few counts were recorded for this clone. V usage is TRBV6-5 and J usage is TRBJ1-2, with a tentative D call TRBD1 (5 bases). Germline V gene sequence: CDR1 MNHEY, CDR2 SVGAGI. V gave up 6 bases and J gave up 4 bases, with 12 bases separating them. This CDR3 has 13 residues. The CDR3 is CASSLTDAYGYTF. The CDR3 nucleotides are TGTGCCAGCAGCTTGACAGACGCCTATGGCTACACCTTC.

This sequence joins TRBV27 and TRBJ2-2, with 9 positions matching TRBD2. CDR3 length: 17 residues. CDR1 and CDR2 (germline): MNHEY, SMNVEV (reference sequence). The J segment lost 5 bases and the V segment lost 3 bases, leaving 10 bases of the junction unmatched. The CDR3 is CASSLLAGARGTGELFF. The CDR3 DNA follows: TGTGCCAGCAGTTTGTTAGCGGGGGCCCGGGGGACCGGGGAGCTGTTTTTT.

The chain combines TRBV28 with TRBJ2-6; maybe TRBD2 (6 bases). The CDR3 contains 16 residues. CDR1 MDHEN and CDR2 SYDVKM come from the germline V gene. Trimming cost V 7 bases and J 3 bases, with 16 bases left between them. As DNA, the CDR3 is TGTGCCAGCACGTTCCGGAGGGGTGGTGGGGCCAACGTCCTGACTTTC. Amino acids: CASTFRRGGGANVLTF.